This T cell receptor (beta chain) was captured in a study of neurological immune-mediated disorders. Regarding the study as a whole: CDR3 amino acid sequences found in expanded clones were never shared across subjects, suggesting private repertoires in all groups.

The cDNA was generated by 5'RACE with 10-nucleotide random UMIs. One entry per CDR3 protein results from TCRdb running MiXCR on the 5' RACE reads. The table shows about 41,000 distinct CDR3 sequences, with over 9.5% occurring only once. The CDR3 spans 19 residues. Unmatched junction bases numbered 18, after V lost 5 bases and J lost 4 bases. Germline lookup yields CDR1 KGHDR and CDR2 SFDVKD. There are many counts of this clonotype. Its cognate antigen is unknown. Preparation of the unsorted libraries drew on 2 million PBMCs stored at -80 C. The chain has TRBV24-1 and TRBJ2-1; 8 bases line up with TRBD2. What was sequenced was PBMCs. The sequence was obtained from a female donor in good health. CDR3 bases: TGTGCCACCAGTGCCCCTTCGGTTGGGCGGGAGGAGGCTTACAATGAGCAGTTCTTC. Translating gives CATSAPSVGREEAYNEQFF.